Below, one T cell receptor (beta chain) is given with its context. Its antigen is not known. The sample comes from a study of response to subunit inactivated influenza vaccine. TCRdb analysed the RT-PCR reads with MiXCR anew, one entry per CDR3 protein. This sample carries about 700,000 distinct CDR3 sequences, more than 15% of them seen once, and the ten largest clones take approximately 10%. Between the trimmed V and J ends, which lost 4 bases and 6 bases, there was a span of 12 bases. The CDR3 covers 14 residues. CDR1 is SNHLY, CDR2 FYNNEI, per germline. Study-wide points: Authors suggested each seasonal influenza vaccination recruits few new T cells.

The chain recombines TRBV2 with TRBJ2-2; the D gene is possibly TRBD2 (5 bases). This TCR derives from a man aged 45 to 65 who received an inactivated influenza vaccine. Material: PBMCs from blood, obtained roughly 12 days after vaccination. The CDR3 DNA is TGTGCCAGCAGTGTGCTAGCCGGGGCCGGGGAGCTGTTTTTT. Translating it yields CASSVLAGAGELFF.